The present T cell receptor (beta chain) was sequenced within a study of blood T cell repertoires in COVID-19. In the source study's methods: Estimated nucleated cell counts came from reference gene primer amplification. Repertoires were generated with immunoSEQ multiplex PCR, while TCRdb's copy carries only in-frame clones and drops some. D and trimming were read from the DNA, whereas the V and J calls and clone size are those reported in that table. Here the sample spans 150,000 to 200,000 clones, roughly 80% being singletons. This CDR3 is 14 amino acids long. Germline loops: CDR1 LNHDA, CDR2 SQIVND (reference sequence). Trimming took 8 bases from V and 4 from J; bases not matched to a gene: 3. The Seattle site enrolled patients during active infection and followed them longitudinally.

The source is a woman aged 80 or over with COVID-19, enrolled during active disease. Material for sequencing was peripheral blood. V and J are TRBV19 and TRBJ1-6; 9 bases are shared with TRBD1. The CDR3 nucleotides are TGTGCCAGTTCTGGGACAGGGTATAATTCACCCCTCCACTTT. Its protein is CASSGTGYNSPLHF.